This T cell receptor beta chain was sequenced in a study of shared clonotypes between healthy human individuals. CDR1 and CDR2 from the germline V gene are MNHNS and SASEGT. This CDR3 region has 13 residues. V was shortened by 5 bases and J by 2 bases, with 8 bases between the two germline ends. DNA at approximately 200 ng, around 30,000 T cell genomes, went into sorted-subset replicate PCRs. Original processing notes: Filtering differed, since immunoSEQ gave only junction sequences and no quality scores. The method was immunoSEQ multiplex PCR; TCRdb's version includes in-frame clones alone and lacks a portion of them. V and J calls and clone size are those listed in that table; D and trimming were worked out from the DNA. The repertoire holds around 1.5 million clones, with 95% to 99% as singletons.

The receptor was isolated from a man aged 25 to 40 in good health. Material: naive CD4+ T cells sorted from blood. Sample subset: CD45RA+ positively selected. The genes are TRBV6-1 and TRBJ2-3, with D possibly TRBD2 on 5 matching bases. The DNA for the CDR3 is TGTGCCAGCAGTACTAGAGACACAGATACGCAGTATTTT. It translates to CASSTRDTDTQYF.